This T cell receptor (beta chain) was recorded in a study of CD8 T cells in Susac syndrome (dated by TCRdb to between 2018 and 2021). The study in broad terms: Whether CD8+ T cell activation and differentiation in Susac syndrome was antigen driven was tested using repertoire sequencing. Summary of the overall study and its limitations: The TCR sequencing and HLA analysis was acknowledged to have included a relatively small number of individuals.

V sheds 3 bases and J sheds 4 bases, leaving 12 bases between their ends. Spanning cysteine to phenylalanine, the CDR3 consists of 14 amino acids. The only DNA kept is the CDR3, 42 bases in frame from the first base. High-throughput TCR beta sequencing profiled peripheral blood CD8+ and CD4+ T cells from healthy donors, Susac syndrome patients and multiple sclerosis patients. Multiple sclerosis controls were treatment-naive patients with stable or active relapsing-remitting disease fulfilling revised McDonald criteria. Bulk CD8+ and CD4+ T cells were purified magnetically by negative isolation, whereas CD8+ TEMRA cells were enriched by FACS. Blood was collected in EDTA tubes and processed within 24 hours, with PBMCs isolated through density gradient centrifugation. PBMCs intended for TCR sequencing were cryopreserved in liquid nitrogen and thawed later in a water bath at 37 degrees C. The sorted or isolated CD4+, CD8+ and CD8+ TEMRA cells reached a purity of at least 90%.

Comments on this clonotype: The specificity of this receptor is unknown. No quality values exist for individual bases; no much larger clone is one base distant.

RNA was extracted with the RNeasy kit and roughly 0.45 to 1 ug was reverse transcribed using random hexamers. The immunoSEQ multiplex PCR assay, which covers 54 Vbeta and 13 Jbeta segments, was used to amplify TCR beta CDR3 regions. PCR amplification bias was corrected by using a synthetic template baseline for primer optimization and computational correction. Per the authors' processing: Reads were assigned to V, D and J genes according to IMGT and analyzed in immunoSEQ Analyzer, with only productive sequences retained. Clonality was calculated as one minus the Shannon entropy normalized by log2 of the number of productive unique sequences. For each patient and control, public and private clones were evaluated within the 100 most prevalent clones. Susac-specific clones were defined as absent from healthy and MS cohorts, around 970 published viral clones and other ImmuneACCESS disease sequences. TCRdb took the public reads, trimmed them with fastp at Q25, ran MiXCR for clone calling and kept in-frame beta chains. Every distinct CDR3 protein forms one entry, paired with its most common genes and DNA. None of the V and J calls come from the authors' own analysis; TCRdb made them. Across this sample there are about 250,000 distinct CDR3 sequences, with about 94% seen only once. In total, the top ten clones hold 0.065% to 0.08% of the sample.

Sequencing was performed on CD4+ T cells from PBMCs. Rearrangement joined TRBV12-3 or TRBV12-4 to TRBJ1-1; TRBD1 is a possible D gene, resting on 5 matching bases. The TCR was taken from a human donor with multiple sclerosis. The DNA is TGTGCCAGCAGTTTCGCTTTTGGGGGCACTGAAGCTTTCTTT. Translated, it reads CASSFAFGGTEAFF.